This T cell receptor (beta chain) is drawn from a study of T cell responses to AZD1222 COVID-19 vaccine. The CDR3 runs 13 residues. The ends lost 5 bases at V and 5 bases at J; junction bases unmatched: 7. Germline lookup yields CDR1 SGHDT and CDR2 YYEEEE. Note on this clone: The antigen is unknown.

Study conclusions and caveats: Spike-wide vaccine-associated CD4 TCRs dominated at 160-218 and 743-854. Spike-specific TCR breadth and depth rose after two AZD1222 doses.

This table comes from immunoSEQ multiplex PCR, and its TCRdb copy is limited to in-frame clones, with some not included. Of 55,000 to 85,000 clones in the sample, 65% to 85% were seen once. The TCR originated in an adult in good health. The chain carries TRBV5-6 and TRBJ2-7; the match to TRBD1 covers 7 bases. Material: peripheral blood, obtained on day 0 of AZD1222 vaccination. The CDR3 coding sequence is TGTGCCAGCAGGTTGACAGGGAGCCACGAGCAGTACTTC. Residues: CASRLTGSHEQYF.